Listed below are T cell receptor beta chains from one sample, sequenced in a study of neurological immune-mediated disorders. In TCRdb, the 5' RACE reads were re-called with MiXCR into one record per CDR3 protein. The sample lists around 60,000 distinct CDR3 sequences, about 3.3% occurring once. The sequencing sample was made of PBMCs. All receptors come from an older woman with multiple sclerosis. Both conserved end residues are part of each CDR3. Each record gives: J gene, V gene, clone size, D gene, CDR3 length, CDR3 protein, CDR3 DNA. A D gene is named only where the DNA matches it firmly. A clone size is listed for some rows: how often the clone was seen (once, few, many), or a class if it is expanded.

J gene: TRBJ2-3; V gene: TRBV7-2; clone size: many; D gene: TRBD2; CDR3 length: 15; CDR3 protein: CASSRGTTITDTQYF; CDR3 DNA: TGTGCCAGCAGCCGTGGGACTACCATCACAGATACGCAGTATTTT
J gene: TRBJ2-6; V gene: TRBV5-1; clone size: many; D gene: NA; CDR3 length: 18; CDR3 protein: CASSLVSPGYSGANVLTF; CDR3 DNA: TGCGCCAGCAGCTTAGTCAGTCCGGGGTACTCTGGGGCCAACGTCCTGACTTTC
J gene: TRBJ2-3; V gene: TRBV29-1; clone size: few; D gene: NA; CDR3 length: 13; CDR3 protein: CSVDPAYTDTQYF; CDR3 DNA: TGCAGCGTTGACCCGGCTTACACAGATACGCAGTATTTT
J gene: TRBJ2-7; V gene: TRBV20-1; clone size: many; D gene: NA; CDR3 length: 14; CDR3 protein: CSARGHRAGYEQYF; CDR3 DNA: TGCAGTGCTAGAGGGCACAGGGCGGGGTACGAGCAGTACTTC
J gene: TRBJ2-1; V gene: TRBV4-3; clone size: many; D gene: TRBD1; CDR3 length: 19; CDR3 protein: CASSQDMQAGQGSYNEQFF; CDR3 DNA: TGCGCCAGCAGCCAAGATATGCAGGCGGGACAGGGCTCCTACAATGAGCAGTTCTTC
J gene: TRBJ2-7; V gene: TRBV7-9; clone size: NA; D gene: TRBD1; CDR3 length: 14; CDR3 protein: CASRLDRVGHEQYF; CDR3 DNA: TGTGCCAGCAGATTGGACAGGGTTGGTCACGAGCAGTACTTC
J gene: TRBJ1-2; V gene: TRBV9; clone size: medium-sized; D gene: NA; CDR3 length: 11; CDR3 protein: CASSLRGWYTF; CDR3 DNA: TGTGCCAGCAGCCTCCGGGGGTGGTACACCTTC
J gene: TRBJ1-6; V gene: TRBV5-1; clone size: many; D gene: NA; CDR3 length: 15; CDR3 protein: CASSLEWGADSPLHF; CDR3 DNA: TGCGCCAGCAGCTTGGAATGGGGGGCGGATTCACCCCTCCACTTT
J gene: TRBJ2-5; V gene: TRBV6-5; clone size: many; D gene: NA; CDR3 length: 16; CDR3 protein: CASSYSSGSEQETQYF; CDR3 DNA: TGTGCCAGCAGTTACTCTAGCGGATCTGAACAAGAGACCCAGTACTTC
J gene: TRBJ2-5; V gene: TRBV7-2; clone size: many; D gene: NA; CDR3 length: 15; CDR3 protein: CASSLVGARQETQYF; CDR3 DNA: TGTGCCAGCAGCTTAGTTGGGGCTCGGCAAGAGACCCAGTACTTC
J gene: TRBJ2-1; V gene: TRBV5-1; clone size: many; D gene: NA; CDR3 length: 14; CDR3 protein: CASSLWDMGREQFF; CDR3 DNA: TGCGCCAGCAGCTTGTGGGACATGGGACGTGAGCAGTTCTTC
J gene: TRBJ2-3; V gene: TRBV20-1; clone size: many; D gene: TRBD2; CDR3 length: 16; CDR3 protein: CSARTGSGRATDTQYF; CDR3 DNA: TGCAGTGCTAGAACGGGAAGCGGGAGGGCCACAGATACGCAGTATTTT
J gene: TRBJ2-7; V gene: TRBV15; clone size: many; D gene: NA; CDR3 length: 16; CDR3 protein: CATSRDFRGAGYEQYF; CDR3 DNA: TGTGCCACCAGCAGAGATTTTAGGGGGGCAGGCTACGAGCAGTACTTC
J gene: TRBJ1-3; V gene: TRBV12-3/TRBV12-4; clone size: many; D gene: TRBD1; CDR3 length: 16; CDR3 protein: CASSRDRVLSGNTIYF; CDR3 DNA: TGTGCCAGCAGCCGGGACAGGGTCCTCTCTGGAAACACCATATATTTT
J gene: TRBJ2-7; V gene: TRBV5-1; clone size: many; D gene: NA; CDR3 length: 15; CDR3 protein: CASSLAPPILYEQYF; CDR3 DNA: TGCGCCAGCAGCTTGGCGCCTCCTATTCTCTACGAGCAGTACTTC
J gene: TRBJ2-5; V gene: TRBV20-1; clone size: many; D gene: NA; CDR3 length: 17; CDR3 protein: CSARPRERLIPQETQYF; CDR3 DNA: TGCAGTGCCAGACCTAGGGAGCGCCTCATTCCCCAAGAGACCCAGTACTTC
J gene: TRBJ1-5; V gene: TRBV24-1; clone size: many; D gene: TRBD1; CDR3 length: 15; CDR3 protein: CATSPGQGYNQPQHF; CDR3 DNA: TGTGCCACCAGCCCGGGACAGGGTTACAATCAGCCCCAGCATTTT
J gene: TRBJ1-1; V gene: TRBV5-1; clone size: many; D gene: TRBD1; CDR3 length: 15; CDR3 protein: CASTAGTGRSTEAFF; CDR3 DNA: TGCGCCAGCACTGCCGGGACAGGGCGTAGCACTGAAGCTTTCTTT
J gene: TRBJ2-3; V gene: TRBV12-3/TRBV12-4; clone size: NA; D gene: TRBD2; CDR3 length: 18; CDR3 protein: CASSLLAGGFGRKDTQYF; CDR3 DNA: TGTGCCAGCAGCCTCCTAGCGGGGGGGTTCGGAAGGAAAGATACGCAGTATTTT
J gene: TRBJ2-7; V gene: TRBV28; clone size: many; D gene: NA; CDR3 length: 13; CDR3 protein: CASSFAGSYEQYF; CDR3 DNA: TGTGCCAGCAGTTTTGCCGGATCCTACGAGCAGTACTTC
J gene: TRBJ1-2; V gene: TRBV18; clone size: NA; D gene: NA; CDR3 length: 15; CDR3 protein: CASSPGPSPRYGYTF; CDR3 DNA: TGTGCCAGCTCACCGGGACCAAGTCCCCGGTATGGCTACACCTTC
J gene: TRBJ1-5; V gene: TRBV20-1; clone size: many; D gene: NA; CDR3 length: 14; CDR3 protein: CSARVFDSNQPQHF; CDR3 DNA: TGCAGTGCTAGAGTCTTCGATAGCAATCAGCCCCAGCATTTT
J gene: TRBJ1-2; V gene: TRBV20-1; clone size: many; D gene: NA; CDR3 length: 14; CDR3 protein: CSAYRQQGSYGYTF; CDR3 DNA: TGCAGTGCTTACCGTCAACAGGGTTCGTATGGCTACACCTTC
J gene: TRBJ2-5; V gene: TRBV20-1; clone size: medium-sized; D gene: NA; CDR3 length: 12; CDR3 protein: CSAWHWQETQYF; CDR3 DNA: TGCAGTGCCTGGCACTGGCAAGAGACCCAGTACTTC
J gene: TRBJ2-1; V gene: TRBV27; clone size: many; D gene: NA; CDR3 length: 13; CDR3 protein: CASSLRDLYEQFF; CDR3 DNA: TGTGCCAGCAGTTTACGGGACCTCTATGAGCAGTTCTTC
J gene: TRBJ2-7; V gene: TRBV7-2; clone size: many; D gene: TRBD2; CDR3 length: 17; CDR3 protein: CASSLGRLAGGSYEQYF; CDR3 DNA: TGTGCCAGCAGCTTAGGAAGACTAGCGGGGGGCTCCTACGAGCAGTACTTC
J gene: TRBJ1-2; V gene: TRBV12-3/TRBV12-4; clone size: many; D gene: NA; CDR3 length: 13; CDR3 protein: CASSSTRRHGYTF; CDR3 DNA: TGTGCCAGCAGTTCAACAAGGAGACATGGCTACACCTTC
J gene: TRBJ2-5; V gene: TRBV10-3; clone size: many; D gene: TRBD1; CDR3 length: 15; CDR3 protein: CAISEAGQGSETQYF; CDR3 DNA: TGTGCCATCAGTGAGGCGGGACAGGGGTCGGAGACCCAGTACTTC
J gene: TRBJ1-6; V gene: TRBV7-8; clone size: many; D gene: TRBD1; CDR3 length: 16; CDR3 protein: CASSYRDREQNSPLHF; CDR3 DNA: TGTGCCAGCAGCTACCGGGACAGGGAACAAAATTCACCCCTCCACTTT
J gene: TRBJ2-7; V gene: TRBV20-1; clone size: many; D gene: TRBD1; CDR3 length: 14; CDR3 protein: CSAKTGTGIYEQYF; CDR3 DNA: TGCAGTGCTAAAACCGGGACAGGGATCTACGAGCAGTACTTC
J gene: TRBJ1-1; V gene: TRBV19; clone size: few; D gene: NA; CDR3 length: 16; CDR3 protein: CASSPLGGVWSTEAFF; CDR3 DNA: TGTGCCAGTAGCCCCCTGGGGGGGGTTTGGAGCACTGAAGCTTTCTTT
J gene: TRBJ2-1; V gene: TRBV7-3; clone size: many; D gene: NA; CDR3 length: 16; CDR3 protein: CASSLGVGGSHNEQFF; CDR3 DNA: TGTGCCAGCAGCTTGGGCGTAGGGGGGTCCCACAATGAGCAGTTCTTC
J gene: TRBJ2-3; V gene: TRBV6-2/TRBV6-3; clone size: many; D gene: TRBD1; CDR3 length: 16; CDR3 protein: CASSYPQGPNTDTQYF; CDR3 DNA: TGTGCCAGCAGTTACCCACAGGGGCCAAACACAGATACGCAGTATTTT
J gene: TRBJ1-6; V gene: TRBV27; clone size: many; D gene: TRBD1; CDR3 length: 17; CDR3 protein: CASSSDRESSYNSPLHF; CDR3 DNA: TGTGCCAGCAGTTCGGACAGGGAGAGCTCCTATAATTCACCCCTCCACTTT
J gene: TRBJ2-5; V gene: TRBV20-1; clone size: many; D gene: TRBD1; CDR3 length: 15; CDR3 protein: CSADRDRPYQETQYF; CDR3 DNA: TGCAGTGCCGACCGGGACAGACCGTACCAAGAGACCCAGTACTTC
J gene: TRBJ1-5; V gene: TRBV10-3; clone size: many; D gene: NA; CDR3 length: 14; CDR3 protein: CAISEYREGQPQHF; CDR3 DNA: TGTGCCATCAGTGAGTATCGGGAGGGTCAGCCCCAGCATTTT
J gene: TRBJ1-2; V gene: TRBV20-1; clone size: many; D gene: NA; CDR3 length: 14; CDR3 protein: CSARLGGQGYGYTF; CDR3 DNA: TGCAGTGCTCGCCTTGGGGGGCAGGGGTATGGCTACACCTTC
J gene: TRBJ1-2; V gene: TRBV9; clone size: many; D gene: NA; CDR3 length: 15; CDR3 protein: CASSVARDKNYGYTF; CDR3 DNA: TGTGCCAGCAGCGTGGCCCGGGACAAGAACTATGGCTACACCTTC
J gene: TRBJ2-7; V gene: TRBV20-1; clone size: many; D gene: TRBD2; CDR3 length: 15; CDR3 protein: CSARDHRAGGSEQYF; CDR3 DNA: TGCAGTGCTAGAGATCATCGAGCGGGAGGGAGTGAGCAGTACTTC
J gene: TRBJ2-1; V gene: TRBV20-1; clone size: many; D gene: TRBD2; CDR3 length: 15; CDR3 protein: CSARGTSGELNEQFF; CDR3 DNA: TGCAGTGCTAGAGGAACTAGCGGGGAGCTCAATGAGCAGTTCTTC
J gene: TRBJ2-1; V gene: TRBV5-4; clone size: NA; D gene: TRBD1; CDR3 length: 15; CDR3 protein: CVSSLAKGAHNEQFF; CDR3 DNA: TGTGTCAGCAGCTTGGCGAAGGGGGCGCACAATGAGCAGTTCTTC
J gene: TRBJ2-5; V gene: TRBV2; clone size: many; D gene: NA; CDR3 length: 13; CDR3 protein: CASSVSVQETQYF; CDR3 DNA: TGTGCCAGCAGTGTGTCAGTCCAAGAGACCCAGTACTTC
J gene: TRBJ1-5; V gene: TRBV6-2/TRBV6-3; clone size: many; D gene: NA; CDR3 length: 13; CDR3 protein: CASSYSRFQPQHF; CDR3 DNA: TGTGCCAGCAGTTACTCCAGATTTCAGCCCCAGCATTTT
J gene: TRBJ2-7; V gene: TRBV2; clone size: many; D gene: TRBD2; CDR3 length: 15; CDR3 protein: CASSDPGLGRYEQYF; CDR3 DNA: TGTGCCAGCAGTGATCCGGGACTAGGGCGTTACGAGCAGTACTTC
J gene: TRBJ2-5; V gene: TRBV19; clone size: many; D gene: TRBD2; CDR3 length: 17; CDR3 protein: CASSPRTSGRNQETQYF; CDR3 DNA: TGTGCCAGTAGTCCCCGGACTAGCGGGAGGAACCAAGAGACCCAGTACTTC